The rows below give T cell receptor beta chains drawn from one sample of a study of T-cell memory formation after mild COVID-19. Each CDR3 protein is one row after TCRdb ran MiXCR on the 5' RACE reads. The sample lists 470,000 or so distinct CDR3 sequences, about 20% occurring once. Sequenced: PBMCs or a T cell subset sorted from them (not recorded which). The receptor source for this set is an adult woman who had mild COVID-19 (a few samples of this study predate the infection). Cell type and time point are not known. Each CDR3 is given without its conserved first and last residue. Each record gives: CDR3 length, clone size, V gene, J gene, CDR3 protein. Part of the rows lack a size; the others show once, few, many or a class for expanded clones.

13	.	TRBV6-2/TRBV6-3	TRBJ2-5	ASSYMAAQAETQY
13	many	TRBV7-2	TRBJ2-7	ASSSSGTASGEQY
12	few	TRBV5-1	TRBJ1-2	ASSLARQGDGYT
13	.	TRBV7-2	TRBJ2-7	ASSPTSGPGYEQY
14	.	TRBV9	TRBJ2-3	ASSVATAGTTDTQY
11	few	TRBV6-5	TRBJ1-2	ASSFKQGSGYT
13	.	TRBV7-8	TRBJ2-7	ASSLSEAGPYEQY
11	.	TRBV9	TRBJ1-1	ASSVDGAGEAF
11	.	TRBV2	TRBJ1-5	ASSAGEVQPQH
12	few	TRBV7-2	TRBJ2-5	ASSLHLSRETQY